This T cell receptor beta chain was recorded in a study of T cell responses to AZD1222 COVID-19 vaccine. Study results and limitations: Nearly half of unique spike-specific TCRs reportedly avoided B.1.351 and B.1.1.7 mutated regions.

The CDR3 length is 13 residues. Germline V gene lookup returns CDR1 MDHEN and CDR2 SYDVKM. V lost 7 bases and J lost 2, with 11 bases in between. With respect to this clone: Its antigen remains unknown.

Profiling relied on immunoSEQ multiplex PCR, and the TCRdb table lists in-frame clones only, not all of them. The sample holds under 95,000 clones, 85% to 90% seen once. The chain is built from TRBV28 and TRBJ1-1, with D uncertain. This clonotype was obtained from an adult who received the AZD1222 COVID-19 vaccine. The sequencing here drew on peripheral blood, taken 28 days after the second AZD1222 dose. This chain's CDR3 is CASNIRANTEAFF. In DNA form, the CDR3 reads TGTGCCAGCAATATACGGGCCAACACTGAAGCTTTCTTT.